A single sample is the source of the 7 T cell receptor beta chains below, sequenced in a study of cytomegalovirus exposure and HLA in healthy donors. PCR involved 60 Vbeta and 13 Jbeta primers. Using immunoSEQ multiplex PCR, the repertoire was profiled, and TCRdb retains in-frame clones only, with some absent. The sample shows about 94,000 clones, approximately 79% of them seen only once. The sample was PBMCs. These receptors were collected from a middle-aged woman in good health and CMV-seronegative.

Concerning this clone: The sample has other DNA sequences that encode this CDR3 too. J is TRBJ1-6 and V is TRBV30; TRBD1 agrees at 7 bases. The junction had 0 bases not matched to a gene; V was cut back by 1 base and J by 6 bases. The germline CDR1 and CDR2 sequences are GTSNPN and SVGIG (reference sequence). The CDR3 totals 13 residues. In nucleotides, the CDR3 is TGTGCCTGGAGTGACAGGGGTAATTCACCCCTCCACTTT. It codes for CAWSDRGNSPLHF.

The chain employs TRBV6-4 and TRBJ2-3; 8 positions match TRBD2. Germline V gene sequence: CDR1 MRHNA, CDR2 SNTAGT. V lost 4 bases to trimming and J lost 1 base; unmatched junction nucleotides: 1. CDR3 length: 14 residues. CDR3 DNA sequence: TGTGCCAGCAGTGGTAGCGGGGGCACAGATACGCAGTATTTT. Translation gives CASSGSGGTDTQYF.

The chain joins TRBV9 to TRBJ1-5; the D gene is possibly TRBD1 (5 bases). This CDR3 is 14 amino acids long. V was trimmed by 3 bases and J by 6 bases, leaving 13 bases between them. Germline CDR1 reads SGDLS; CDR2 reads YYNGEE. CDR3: CASSGGGSGQPQHF. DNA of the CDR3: TGTGCCAGCAGCGGGGGGGGGTCTGGTCAGCCCCAGCATTTT.

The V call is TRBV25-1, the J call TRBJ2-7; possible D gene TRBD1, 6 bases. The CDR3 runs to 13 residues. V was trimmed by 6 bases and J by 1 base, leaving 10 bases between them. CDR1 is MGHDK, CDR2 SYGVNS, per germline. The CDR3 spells CASRAGASYEQYF. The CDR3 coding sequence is TGTGCCAGCAGGGCAGGGGCTTCCTACGAGCAGTACTTC.

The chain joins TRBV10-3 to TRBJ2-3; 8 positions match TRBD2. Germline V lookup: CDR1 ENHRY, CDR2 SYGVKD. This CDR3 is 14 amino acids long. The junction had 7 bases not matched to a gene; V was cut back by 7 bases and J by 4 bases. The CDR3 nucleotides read TGTGCCATCACGGGGGGGCCCTTCCCAGATACGCAGTATTTT. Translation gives CAITGGPFPDTQYF.

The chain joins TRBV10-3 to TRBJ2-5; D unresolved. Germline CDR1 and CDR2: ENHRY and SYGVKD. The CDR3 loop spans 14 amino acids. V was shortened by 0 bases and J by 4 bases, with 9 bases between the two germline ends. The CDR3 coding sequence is TGTGCCATCAGTGAGTCCGTTATTTCAGAGACCCAGTACTTC. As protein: CAISESVISETQYF.

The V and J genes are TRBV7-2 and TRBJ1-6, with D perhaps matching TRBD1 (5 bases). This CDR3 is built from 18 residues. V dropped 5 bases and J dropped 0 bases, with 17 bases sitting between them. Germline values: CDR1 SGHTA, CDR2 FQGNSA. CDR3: CASSPGWTSSSYNSPLHF. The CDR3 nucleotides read TGTGCCAGCAGCCCAGGCTGGACATCTAGCTCCTATAATTCACCCCTCCACTTT.